This TCR beta chain originates from a study of Ad26.COV2.S vaccination and SARS-CoV-2 variants. General study points: Vaccine recipients posted higher spike-specific TCR breadth than their placebo counterparts.

Trimming removed 3 bases from V and 5 bases from J, with 4 bases in between. The CDR3 contains 11 residues. From germline, CDR1 is SEHNR and CDR2 FQNEAQ (reference sequence). This table comes from immunoSEQ multiplex PCR, and its TCRdb copy is limited to in-frame clones, with some not included. The table has around 250,000 clones, about 90% seen once. As to this clone: What it binds is unknown.

Treatment given: around 19 received Ad26.COV2.S at low or high dose, single or two shots; several received placebo; per-sample allocation not given. Repertoires come from day 63 after the first vaccine or placebo injection. The chain joins TRBV7-9 to TRBJ1-2; no clear D gene. Here the sequenced sample was peripheral blood, taken in a trial of Ad26.COV2.S vaccine versus placebo. The sequence came from a person between 18 and 65 years old who received the Ad26.COV2.S COVID-19 vaccine or a placebo. This chain's CDR3 is CASSFQYGYTF. The CDR3, as DNA: TGTGCCAGCAGCTTTCAATATGGCTACACCTTC.